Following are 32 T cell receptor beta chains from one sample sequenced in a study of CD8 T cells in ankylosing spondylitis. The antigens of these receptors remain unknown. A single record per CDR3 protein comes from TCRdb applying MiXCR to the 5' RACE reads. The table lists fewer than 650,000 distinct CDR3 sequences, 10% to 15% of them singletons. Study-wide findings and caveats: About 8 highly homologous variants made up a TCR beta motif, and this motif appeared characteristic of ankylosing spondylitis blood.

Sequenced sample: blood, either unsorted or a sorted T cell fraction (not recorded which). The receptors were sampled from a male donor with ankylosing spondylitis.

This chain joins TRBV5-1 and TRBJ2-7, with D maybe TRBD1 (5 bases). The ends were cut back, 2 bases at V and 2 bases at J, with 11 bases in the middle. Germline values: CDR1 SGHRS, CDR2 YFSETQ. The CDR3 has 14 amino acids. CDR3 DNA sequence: TGCGCCAGCAGCTTAACAGGAGTTCCCTACGAGCAGTACTTC. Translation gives CASSLTGVPYEQYF.

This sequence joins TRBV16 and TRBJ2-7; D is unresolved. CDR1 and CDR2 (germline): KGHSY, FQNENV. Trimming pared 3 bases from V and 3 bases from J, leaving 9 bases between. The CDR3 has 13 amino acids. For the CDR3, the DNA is TGTGCCAGCAGCCATTCCTTAGGCTACGAGCAGTACGTC. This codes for CASSHSLGYEQYV.

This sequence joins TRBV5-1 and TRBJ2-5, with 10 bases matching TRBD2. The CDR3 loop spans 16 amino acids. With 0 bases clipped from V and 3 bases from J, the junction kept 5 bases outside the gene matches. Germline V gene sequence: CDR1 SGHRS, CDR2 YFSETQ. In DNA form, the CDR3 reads TGCGCCAGCAGCTTGGGGGCTAGCGGGAGAGAAGAGACCCAGTACTTC. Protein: CASSLGASGREETQYF.

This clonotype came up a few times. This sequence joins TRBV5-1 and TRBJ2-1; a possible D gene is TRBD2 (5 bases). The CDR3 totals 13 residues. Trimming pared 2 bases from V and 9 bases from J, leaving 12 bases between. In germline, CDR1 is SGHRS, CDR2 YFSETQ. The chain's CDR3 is CASSFGRFGEQFF. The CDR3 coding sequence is TGCGCCAGCAGCTTTGGGAGATTTGGTGAGCAGTTCTTC.

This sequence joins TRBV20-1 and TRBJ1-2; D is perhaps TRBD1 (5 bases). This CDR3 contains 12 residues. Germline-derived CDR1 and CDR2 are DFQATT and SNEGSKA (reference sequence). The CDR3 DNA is TGCAGATGTAGAAGCAGGGACTATGGCTACACCTTC. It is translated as CRCRSRDYGYTF.

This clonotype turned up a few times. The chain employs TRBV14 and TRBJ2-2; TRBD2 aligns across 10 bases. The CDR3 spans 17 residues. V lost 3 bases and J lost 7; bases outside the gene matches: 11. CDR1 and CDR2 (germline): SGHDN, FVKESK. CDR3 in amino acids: CASSHHSASGSFGELFF. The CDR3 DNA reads TGTGCCAGCAGCCACCATTCCGCTAGCGGGAGCTTCGGGGAGCTGTTTTTT.

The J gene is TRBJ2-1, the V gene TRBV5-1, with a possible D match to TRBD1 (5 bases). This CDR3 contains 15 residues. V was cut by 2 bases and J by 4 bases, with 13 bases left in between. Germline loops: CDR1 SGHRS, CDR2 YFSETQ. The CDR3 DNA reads TGCGCCAGCAGCTTAGAGCTAGGGGCTTACAATGAGCAGTTCTTC. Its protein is CASSLELGAYNEQFF.

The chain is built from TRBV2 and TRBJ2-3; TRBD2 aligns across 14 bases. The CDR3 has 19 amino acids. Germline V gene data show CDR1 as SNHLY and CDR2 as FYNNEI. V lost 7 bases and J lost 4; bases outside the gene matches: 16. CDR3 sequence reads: CASTGGLAGGPWGADTQYF. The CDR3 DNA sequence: TGTGCCAGCACCGGTGGACTAGCGGGAGGCCCCTGGGGCGCAGATACGCAGTATTTT.

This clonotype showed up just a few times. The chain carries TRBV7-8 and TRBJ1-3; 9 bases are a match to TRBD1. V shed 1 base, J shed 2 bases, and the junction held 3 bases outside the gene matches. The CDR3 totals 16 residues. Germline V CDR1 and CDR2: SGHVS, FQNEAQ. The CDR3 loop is CASSLVGDRAGNTIYF. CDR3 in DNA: TGTGCCAGCAGCTTAGTTGGGGACAGGGCTGGAAACACCATATATTTT.

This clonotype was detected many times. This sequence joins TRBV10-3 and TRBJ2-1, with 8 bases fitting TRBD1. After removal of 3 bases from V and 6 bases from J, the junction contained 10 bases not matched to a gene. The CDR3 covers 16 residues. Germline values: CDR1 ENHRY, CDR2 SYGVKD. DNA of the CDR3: TGTGCCATCAGTGACTTTGACAGGGGTTCTGTCAATGAGCAGTTCTTC. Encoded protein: CAISDFDRGSVNEQFF.

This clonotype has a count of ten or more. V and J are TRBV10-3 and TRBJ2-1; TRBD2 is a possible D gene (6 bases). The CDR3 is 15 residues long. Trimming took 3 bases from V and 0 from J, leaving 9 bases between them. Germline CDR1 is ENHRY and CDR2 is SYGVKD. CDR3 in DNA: TGTGCCATCAGTGAAGGAGGGAGCTCCTACAATGAGCAGTTCTTC. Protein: CAISEGGSSYNEQFF.

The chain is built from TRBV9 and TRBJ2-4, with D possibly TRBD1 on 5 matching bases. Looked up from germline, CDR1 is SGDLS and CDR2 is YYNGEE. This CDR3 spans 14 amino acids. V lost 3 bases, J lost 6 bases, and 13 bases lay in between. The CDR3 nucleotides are TGTGCCAGCAGCGCCGGGCAGGGTGGAAACATTCAGTACTTC. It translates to CASSAGQGGNIQYF.

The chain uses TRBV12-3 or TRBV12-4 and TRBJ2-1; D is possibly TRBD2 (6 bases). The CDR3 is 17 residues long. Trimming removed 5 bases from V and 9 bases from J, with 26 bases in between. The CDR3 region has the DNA TGTGCCAGCAGTCGTCTCTGGAGCGGGTCAGGCCCGGGTGAGCAGTTCTTC. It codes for CASSRLWSGSGPGEQFF.

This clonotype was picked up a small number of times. The CDR3 nucleotides are TGCAGTGCTAGAGCCAGCGGGGATTACAATGAGCAGTTCTTC. Encoded protein: CSARASGDYNEQFF. V is TRBV20-1 and J is TRBJ2-1, with TRBD2 matching 7 bases. Per the germline V gene, CDR1 is DFQATT and CDR2 is SNEGSKA (reference sequence). Trimming took 1 base from V and 4 from J; bases not matched to a gene: 4. This CDR3 has 14 residues.

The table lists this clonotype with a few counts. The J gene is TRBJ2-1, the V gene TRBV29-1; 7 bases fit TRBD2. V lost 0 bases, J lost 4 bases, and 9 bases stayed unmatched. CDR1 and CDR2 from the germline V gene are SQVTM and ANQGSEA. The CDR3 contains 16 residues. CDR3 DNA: TGCAGCGTTGAAGATTGGGCTAGCGGAAATTACAATGAGCAGTTCTTC. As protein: CSVEDWASGNYNEQFF.

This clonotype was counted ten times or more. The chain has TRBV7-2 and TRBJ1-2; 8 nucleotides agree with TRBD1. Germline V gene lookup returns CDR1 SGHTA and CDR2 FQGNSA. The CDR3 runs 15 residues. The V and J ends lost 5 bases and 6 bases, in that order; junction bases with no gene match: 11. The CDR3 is CASSNRQGKVDGYTF. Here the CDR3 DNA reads TGTGCCAGCAGCAATAGACAGGGGAAAGTCGATGGCTACACCTTC. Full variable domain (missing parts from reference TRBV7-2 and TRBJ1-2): GAGVSQSPSNKVTEKGKDVELRCDPISGHTALYWYRQSLGQGLEFLIYFQGNSAPDKSGLPSDRFSAERTGGSVSTLTIQRTQQEDSAVYLCASSNRQGKVDGYTFGSGTRLTVV.

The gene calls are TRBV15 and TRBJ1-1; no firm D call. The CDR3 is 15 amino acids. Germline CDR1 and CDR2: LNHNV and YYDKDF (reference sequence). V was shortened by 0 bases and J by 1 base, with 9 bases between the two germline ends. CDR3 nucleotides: TGTGCCACCAGCAGAGATTGGACGGGGAACACTGAAGCTTTCTTT. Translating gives CATSRDWTGNTEAFF.

This CDR3 is CASSSRTLLAAANTGELFF. As DNA, the CDR3 is TGTGCCAGCAGCTCACGAACGCTCCTAGCGGCCGCGAACACCGGGGAGCTGTTTTTT. The chain is built from TRBV11-1 and TRBJ2-2, with 7 bases matching TRBD2. This CDR3 region has 19 residues. The trim removed 4 bases at V and 0 bases at J, leaving 14 bases unmatched. Germline loops: CDR1 SGHAT, CDR2 FQDESV (reference sequence).

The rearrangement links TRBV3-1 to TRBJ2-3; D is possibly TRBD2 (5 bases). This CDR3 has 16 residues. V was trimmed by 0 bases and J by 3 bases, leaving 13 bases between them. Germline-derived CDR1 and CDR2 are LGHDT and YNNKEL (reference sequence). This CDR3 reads CASSQEPGGGTDTQYF. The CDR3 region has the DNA TGTGCCAGCAGCCAAGAGCCCGGCGGCGGGACAGATACGCAGTATTTT.

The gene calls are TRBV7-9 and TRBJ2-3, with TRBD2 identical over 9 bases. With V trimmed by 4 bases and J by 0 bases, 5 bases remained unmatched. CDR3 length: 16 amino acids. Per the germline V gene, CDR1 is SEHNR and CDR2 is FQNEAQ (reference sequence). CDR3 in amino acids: CASSYPSGGSTDTQYF. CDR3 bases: TGTGCCAGCAGCTACCCCAGCGGGGGGAGCACAGATACGCAGTATTTT.

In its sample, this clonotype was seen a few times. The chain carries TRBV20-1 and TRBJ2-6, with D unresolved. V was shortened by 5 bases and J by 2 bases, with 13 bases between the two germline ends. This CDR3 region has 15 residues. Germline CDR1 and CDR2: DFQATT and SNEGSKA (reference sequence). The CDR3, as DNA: TGCAGTGCTTCTAGGTTGGGTCCTGGGGCCAACGTCCTGACTTTC. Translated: CSASRLGPGANVLTF.

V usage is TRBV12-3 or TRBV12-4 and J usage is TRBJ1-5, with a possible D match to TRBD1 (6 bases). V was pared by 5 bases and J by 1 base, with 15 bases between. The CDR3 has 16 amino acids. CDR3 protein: CASSGLGGLSNQPQHF. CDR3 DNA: TGTGCCAGCAGTGGCCTCGGGGGCTTAAGCAATCAGCCCCAGCATTTT.

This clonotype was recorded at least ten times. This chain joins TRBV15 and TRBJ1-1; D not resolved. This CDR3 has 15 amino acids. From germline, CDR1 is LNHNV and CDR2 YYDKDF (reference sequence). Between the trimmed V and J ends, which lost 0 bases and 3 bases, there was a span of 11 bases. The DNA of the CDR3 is TGTGCCACCAGCAGAGATGAGGAGCTTTACACTGAAGCTTTCTTT. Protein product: CATSRDEELYTEAFF.

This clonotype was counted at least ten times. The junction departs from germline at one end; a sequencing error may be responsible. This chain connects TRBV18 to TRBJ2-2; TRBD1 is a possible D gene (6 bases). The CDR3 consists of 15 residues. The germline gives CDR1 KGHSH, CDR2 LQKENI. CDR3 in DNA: TGTGCCAGCTCTCCACAGGGCCCGAACACCGGGGAGCTGTTTTTT. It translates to CASSPQGPNTGELFF.

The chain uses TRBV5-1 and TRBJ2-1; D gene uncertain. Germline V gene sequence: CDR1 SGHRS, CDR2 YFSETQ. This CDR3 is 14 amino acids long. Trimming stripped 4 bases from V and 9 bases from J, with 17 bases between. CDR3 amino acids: CASSPGGPGREQFF. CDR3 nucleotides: TGCGCCAGCAGCCCCGGTGGGCCCGGCCGTGAGCAGTTCTTC.

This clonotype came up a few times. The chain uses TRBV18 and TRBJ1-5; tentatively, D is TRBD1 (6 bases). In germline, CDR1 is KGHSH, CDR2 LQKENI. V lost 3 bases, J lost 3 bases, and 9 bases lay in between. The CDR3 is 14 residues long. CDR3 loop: CASSPSGDNQPQHF. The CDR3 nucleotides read TGTGCCAGCTCACCTTCAGGGGACAATCAGCCCCAGCATTTT. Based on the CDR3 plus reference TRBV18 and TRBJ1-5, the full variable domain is NAGVMQNPRHLVRRRGQEARLRCSPMKGHSHVYWYRQLPEEGLKFMVYLQKENIIDESGMPKERFSAEFPKEGPSILRIQQVVRGDSAAYFCASSPSGDNQPQHFGDGTRLSIL.

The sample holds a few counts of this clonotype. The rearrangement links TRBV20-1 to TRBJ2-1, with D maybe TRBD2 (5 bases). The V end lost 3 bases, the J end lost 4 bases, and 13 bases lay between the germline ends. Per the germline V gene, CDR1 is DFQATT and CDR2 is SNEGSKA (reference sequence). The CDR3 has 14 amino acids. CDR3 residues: CSASLWSGYNEQFF. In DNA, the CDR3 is TGCAGTGCTAGTCTCTGGAGCGGTTACAATGAGCAGTTCTTC.

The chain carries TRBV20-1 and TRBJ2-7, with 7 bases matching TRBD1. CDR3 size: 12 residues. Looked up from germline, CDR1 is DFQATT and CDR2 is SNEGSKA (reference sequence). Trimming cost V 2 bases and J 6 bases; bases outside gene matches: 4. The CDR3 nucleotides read TGCAGTGCTAGACCTTGGACAGGCGAGCAGTACTTC. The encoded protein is CSARPWTGEQYF.

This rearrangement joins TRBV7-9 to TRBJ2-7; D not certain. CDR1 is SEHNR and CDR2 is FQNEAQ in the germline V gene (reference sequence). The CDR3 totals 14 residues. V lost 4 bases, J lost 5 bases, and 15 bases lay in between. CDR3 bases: TGTGCCAGCAGCTATGCGACAAGCCCGCACGAGCAGTACTTC. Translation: CASSYATSPHEQYF.

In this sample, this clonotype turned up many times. CDR3 nucleotides: TGCAGTGCTACGATGACTAGCGGGAGGGCCTACACCGGGGAGCTGTTTTTT. It translates to CSATMTSGRAYTGELFF. The chain uses TRBV20-1 and TRBJ2-2; 14 bases fit TRBD2. Germline V gene sequence: CDR1 DFQATT, CDR2 SNEGSKA (reference sequence). This CDR3 is 17 amino acids long. Losses at the gene ends were 4 bases for V and 3 bases for J; bases not matched to a gene: 7.

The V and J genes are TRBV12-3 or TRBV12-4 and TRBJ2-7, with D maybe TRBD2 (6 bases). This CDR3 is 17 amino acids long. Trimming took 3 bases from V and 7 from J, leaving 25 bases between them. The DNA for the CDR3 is TGTGCCAGCAGTTTTACAGCTAGCGTACGGACACGGGGAGAGCAGTACTTC. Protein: CASSFTASVRTRGEQYF.

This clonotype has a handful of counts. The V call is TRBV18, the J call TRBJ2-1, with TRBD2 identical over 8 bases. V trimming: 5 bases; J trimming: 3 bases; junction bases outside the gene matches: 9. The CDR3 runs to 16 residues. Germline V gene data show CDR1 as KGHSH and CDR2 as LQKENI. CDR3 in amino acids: CASSSRTSTFYNEQFF. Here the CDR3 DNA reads TGTGCCAGCTCATCGAGGACTAGCACCTTCTACAATGAGCAGTTCTTC. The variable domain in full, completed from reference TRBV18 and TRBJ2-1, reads NAGVMQNPRHLVRRRGQEARLRCSPMKGHSHVYWYRQLPEEGLKFMVYLQKENIIDESGMPKERFSAEFPKEGPSILRIQQVVRGDSAAYFCASSSRTSTFYNEQFFGPGTRLTVL.